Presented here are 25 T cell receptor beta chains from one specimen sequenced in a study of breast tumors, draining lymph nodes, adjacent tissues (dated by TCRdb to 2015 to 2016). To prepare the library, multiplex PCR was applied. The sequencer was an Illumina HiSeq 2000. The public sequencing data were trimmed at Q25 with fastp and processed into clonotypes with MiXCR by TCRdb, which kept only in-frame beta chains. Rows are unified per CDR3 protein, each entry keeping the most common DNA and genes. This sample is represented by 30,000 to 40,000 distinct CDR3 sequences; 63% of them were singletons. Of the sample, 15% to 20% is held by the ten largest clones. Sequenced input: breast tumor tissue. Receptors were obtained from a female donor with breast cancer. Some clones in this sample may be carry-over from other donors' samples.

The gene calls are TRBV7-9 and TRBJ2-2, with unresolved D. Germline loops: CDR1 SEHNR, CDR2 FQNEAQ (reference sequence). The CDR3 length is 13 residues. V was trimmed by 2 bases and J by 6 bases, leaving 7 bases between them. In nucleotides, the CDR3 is TGTGCCAGCAGCTTATGGGTCTCCGGGGAGCTGTTTTTT. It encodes CASSLWVSGELFF.

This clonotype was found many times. CDR3 DNA: TGTGCCAGCAGTGGGGTCGGGACTAGCGGGAGTGAGAGGAACATTCAGTACTTC. Translation: CASSGVGTSGSERNIQYF. The V and J genes are TRBV2 and TRBJ2-4, with TRBD2 matching 14 bases. This CDR3 region has 18 residues. After removal of 4 bases from V and 7 bases from J, the junction contained 12 bases not matched to a gene. Per the germline V gene, CDR1 is SNHLY and CDR2 is FYNNEI.

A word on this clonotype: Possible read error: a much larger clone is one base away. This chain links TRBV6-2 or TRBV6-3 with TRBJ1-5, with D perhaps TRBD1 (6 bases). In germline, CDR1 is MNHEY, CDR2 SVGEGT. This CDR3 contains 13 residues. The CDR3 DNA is TGTGCCAGCAGGCAGGACAGCCACCAGCCCCGGCATTTT. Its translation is CASRQDSHQPRHF.

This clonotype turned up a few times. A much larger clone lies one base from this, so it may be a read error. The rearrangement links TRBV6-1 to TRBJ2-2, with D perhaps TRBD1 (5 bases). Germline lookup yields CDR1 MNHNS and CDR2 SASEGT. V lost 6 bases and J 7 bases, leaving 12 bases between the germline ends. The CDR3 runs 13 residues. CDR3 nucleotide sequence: TGTGCCAGCAGGCCAGGGTTGAACGGGGAGCTGTTTTTT. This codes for CASRPGLNGELFF.

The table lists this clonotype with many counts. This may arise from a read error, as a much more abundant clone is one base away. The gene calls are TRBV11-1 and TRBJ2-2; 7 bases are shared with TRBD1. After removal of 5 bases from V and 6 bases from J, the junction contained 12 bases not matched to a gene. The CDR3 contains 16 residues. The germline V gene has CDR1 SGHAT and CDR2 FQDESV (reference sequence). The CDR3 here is CASSVTGTAFAGELFF. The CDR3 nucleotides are TGTGCCAGCAGCGTTACCGGGACAGCGTTTGCCGGGGAGCTGTTTTTT.

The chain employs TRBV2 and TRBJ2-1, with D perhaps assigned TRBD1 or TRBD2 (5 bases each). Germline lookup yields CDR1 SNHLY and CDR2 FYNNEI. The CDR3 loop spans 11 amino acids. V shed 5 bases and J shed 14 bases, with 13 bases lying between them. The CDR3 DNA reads TGTGCCAGCAGTTATGGGGGTAGGAAGTTCTTC. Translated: CASSYGGRKFF.

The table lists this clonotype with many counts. The CDR3 region has the DNA TGTGCCAGCAGCGCCGAACAGGAAGATACGCAGTATTTT. Its protein product is CASSAEQEDTQYF. V usage is TRBV9 and J usage is TRBJ2-3, with D possibly being TRBD1 (5 bases). CDR1 SGDLS and CDR2 YYNGEE come from the germline V gene. Trimming cost V 3 bases and J 5 bases, with 10 bases left between them. The CDR3 spans 13 residues. Full variable domain (missing parts from reference TRBV9 and TRBJ2-3): DSGVTQTPKHLITATGQRVTLRCSPRSGDLSVYWYQQSLDQGLQFLIQYYNGEERAKGNILERFSAQQFPDLHSELNLSSLELGDSALYFCASSAEQEDTQYFGPGTRLTVL.

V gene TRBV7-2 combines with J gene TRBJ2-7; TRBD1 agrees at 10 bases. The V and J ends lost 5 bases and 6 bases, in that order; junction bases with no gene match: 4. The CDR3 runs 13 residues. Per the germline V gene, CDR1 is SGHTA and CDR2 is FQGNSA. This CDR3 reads CASSRTGGFEQYF. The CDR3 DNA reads TGTGCCAGCAGCCGGACAGGGGGTTTCGAGCAGTACTTC.

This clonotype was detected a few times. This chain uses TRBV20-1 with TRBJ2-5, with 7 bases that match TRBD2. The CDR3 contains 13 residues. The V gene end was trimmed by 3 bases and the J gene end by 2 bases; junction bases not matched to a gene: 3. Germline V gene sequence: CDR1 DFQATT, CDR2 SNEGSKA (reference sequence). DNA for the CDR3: TGCAGTGCTAGCGGGAGGCAGCAAGAGACCCAGTACTTC. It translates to CSASGRQQETQYF.

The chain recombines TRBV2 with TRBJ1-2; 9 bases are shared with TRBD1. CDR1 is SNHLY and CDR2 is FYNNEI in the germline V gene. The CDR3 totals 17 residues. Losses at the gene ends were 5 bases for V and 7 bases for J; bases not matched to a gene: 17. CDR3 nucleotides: TGTGCCAGCAGTAGTGGAGGGAACAGGGGGCTTGCGAGTGGCTACACCTTC. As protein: CASSSGGNRGLASGYTF.

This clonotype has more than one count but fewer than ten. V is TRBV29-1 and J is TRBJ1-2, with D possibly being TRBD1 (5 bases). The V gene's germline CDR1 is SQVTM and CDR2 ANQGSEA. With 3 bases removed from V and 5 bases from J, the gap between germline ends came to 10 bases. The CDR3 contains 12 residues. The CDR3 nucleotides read TGCAGCGTTGAGCAGGGATCGTATGGCTACACCTTC. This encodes CSVEQGSYGYTF.

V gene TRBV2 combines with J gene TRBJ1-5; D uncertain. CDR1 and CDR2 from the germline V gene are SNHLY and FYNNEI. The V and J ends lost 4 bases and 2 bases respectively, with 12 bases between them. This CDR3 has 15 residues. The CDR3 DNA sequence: TGTGCCAGCAGTGTGGAAGGCTACCGCAATCAGCCCCAGCATTTT. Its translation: CASSVEGYRNQPQHF.

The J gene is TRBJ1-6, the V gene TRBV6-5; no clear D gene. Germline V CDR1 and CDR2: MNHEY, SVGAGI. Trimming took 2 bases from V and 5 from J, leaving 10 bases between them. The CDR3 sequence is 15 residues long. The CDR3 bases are TGTGCCAGCAGTTACCGTAGTAAAAATAATTCACCCCTCCACTTT. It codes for CASSYRSKNNSPLHF.

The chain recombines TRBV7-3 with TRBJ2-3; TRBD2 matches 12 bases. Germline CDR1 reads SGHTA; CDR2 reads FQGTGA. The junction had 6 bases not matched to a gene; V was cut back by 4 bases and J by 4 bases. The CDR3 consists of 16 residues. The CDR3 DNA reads TGTGCCAGCAGCTCCATGACTAGCGGGAGCCCAGATACGCAGTATTTT. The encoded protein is CASSSMTSGSPDTQYF.

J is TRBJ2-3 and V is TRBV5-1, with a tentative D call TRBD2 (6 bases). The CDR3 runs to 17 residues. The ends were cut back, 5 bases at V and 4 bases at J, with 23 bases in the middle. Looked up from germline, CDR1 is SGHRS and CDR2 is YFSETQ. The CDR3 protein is CASRPVGLAEPADTQYF. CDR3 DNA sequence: TGCGCCAGCAGGCCCGTGGGACTGGCGGAACCGGCAGATACGCAGTATTTT.

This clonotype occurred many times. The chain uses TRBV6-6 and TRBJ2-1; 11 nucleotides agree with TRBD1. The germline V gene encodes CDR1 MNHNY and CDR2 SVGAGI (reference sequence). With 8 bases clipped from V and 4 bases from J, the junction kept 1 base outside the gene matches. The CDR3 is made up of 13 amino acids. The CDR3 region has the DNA TGTGCCAGCGGGACAGGGGGTTACAATGAGCAGTTCTTC. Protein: CASGTGGYNEQFF.

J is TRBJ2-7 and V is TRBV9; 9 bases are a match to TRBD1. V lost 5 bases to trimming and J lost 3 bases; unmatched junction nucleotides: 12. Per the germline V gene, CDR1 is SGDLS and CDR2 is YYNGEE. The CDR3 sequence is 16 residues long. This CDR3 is CASRRKFGTGCYEQYF. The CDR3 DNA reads TGTGCCAGCAGAAGGAAGTTCGGGACAGGGTGCTACGAGCAGTACTTC.

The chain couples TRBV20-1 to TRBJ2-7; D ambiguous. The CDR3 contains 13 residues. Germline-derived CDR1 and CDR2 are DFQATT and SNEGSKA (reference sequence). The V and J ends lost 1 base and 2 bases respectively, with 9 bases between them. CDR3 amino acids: CSARVVLTYEQYF. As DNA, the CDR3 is TGCAGTGCTAGAGTCGTTCTGACCTACGAGCAGTACTTC.

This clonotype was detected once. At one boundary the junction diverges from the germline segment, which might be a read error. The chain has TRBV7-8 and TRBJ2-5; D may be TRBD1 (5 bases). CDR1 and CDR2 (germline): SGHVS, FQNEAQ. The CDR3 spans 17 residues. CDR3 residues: CASSLERGLWDAEPQYF. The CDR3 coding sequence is TGTGCCAGCAGTTTAGAAAGGGGCCTCTGGGATGCGGAGCCCCAGTACTTC.

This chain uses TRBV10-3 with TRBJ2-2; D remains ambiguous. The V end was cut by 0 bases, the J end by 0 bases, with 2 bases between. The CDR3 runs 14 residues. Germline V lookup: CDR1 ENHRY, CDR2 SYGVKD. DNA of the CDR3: TGTGCCATCAGTGAGTCTTCGAACACCGGGGAGCTGTTTTTT. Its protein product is CAISESSNTGELFF.

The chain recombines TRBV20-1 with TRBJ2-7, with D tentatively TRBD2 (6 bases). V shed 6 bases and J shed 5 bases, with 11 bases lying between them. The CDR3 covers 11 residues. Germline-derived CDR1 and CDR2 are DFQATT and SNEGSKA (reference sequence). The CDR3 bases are TGCAGTGCAGGCGGGACCGACGAGCAGTACTTC. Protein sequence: CSAGGTDEQYF.

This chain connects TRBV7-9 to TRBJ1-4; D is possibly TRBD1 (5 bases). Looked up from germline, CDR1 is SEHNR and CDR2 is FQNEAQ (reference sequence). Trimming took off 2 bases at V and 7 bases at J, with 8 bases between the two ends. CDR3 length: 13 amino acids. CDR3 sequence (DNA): TGTGCCAGCAGCTTAACGGGGGGTGAAAAACTGTTTTTT. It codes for CASSLTGGEKLFF.

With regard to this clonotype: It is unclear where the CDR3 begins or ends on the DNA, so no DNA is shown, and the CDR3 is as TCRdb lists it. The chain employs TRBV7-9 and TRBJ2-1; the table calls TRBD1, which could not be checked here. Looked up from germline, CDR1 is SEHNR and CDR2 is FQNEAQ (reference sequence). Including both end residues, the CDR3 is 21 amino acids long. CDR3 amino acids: CASSFYICSAVGGSSYNEQFF.

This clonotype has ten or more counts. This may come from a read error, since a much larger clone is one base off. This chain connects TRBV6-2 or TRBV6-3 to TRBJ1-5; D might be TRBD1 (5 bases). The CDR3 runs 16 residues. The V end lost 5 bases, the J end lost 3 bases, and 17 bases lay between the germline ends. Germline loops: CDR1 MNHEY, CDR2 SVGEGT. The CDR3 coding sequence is TGTGCCAGCAGTCATTTTAGGGGCAGGGACAATCAGCCCCAGCATTTT. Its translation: CASSHFRGRDNQPQHF.

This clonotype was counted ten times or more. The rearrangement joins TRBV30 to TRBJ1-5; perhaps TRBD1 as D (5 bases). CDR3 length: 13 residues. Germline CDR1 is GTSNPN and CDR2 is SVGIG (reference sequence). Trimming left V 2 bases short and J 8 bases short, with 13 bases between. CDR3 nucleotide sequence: TGTGCCTGGAGTTCCCTCAAAGGGGAGCCCCAGCATTTT. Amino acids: CAWSSLKGEPQHF.